Presented here are 8 T cell receptor beta chains from one specimen sequenced in a study of blood T cell repertoires in COVID-19. The assay was immunoSEQ multiplex PCR, and TCRdb's table has in-frame clones only and misses some. The sample holds about 300,000 clones, roughly 85% seen once. Sample: PBMCs or T cells enriched from blood (not recorded which). These receptors were obtained from a woman aged 50 to 60 who had recovered from COVID-19.

In DNA, the CDR3 is TGTGCCAGCAGCCCCGCCACTTACTATGGCTACACCTTC. The encoded protein is CASSPATYYGYTF. The chain is built from TRBV6-5 and TRBJ1-2; D is unresolved. The V gene lost 6 bases and the J gene lost 3 bases, with 11 bases spanning the gap. Looked up from germline, CDR1 is MNHEY and CDR2 is SVGAGI. This CDR3 contains 13 residues.

V and J are TRBV27 and TRBJ2-1, with D perhaps matching TRBD1 (5 bases). Between the trimmed V and J ends, which lost 7 bases and 4 bases, there was a span of 14 bases. This CDR3 comprises 14 residues. Looked up from germline, CDR1 is MNHEY and CDR2 is SMNVEV (reference sequence). CDR3 in amino acids: CASTPRGLYNEQFF. CDR3 coding DNA: TGTGCCAGCACCCCTAGGGGTCTATACAATGAGCAGTTCTTC.

The chain links TRBV3-1 (or the pseudogene TRBV3-2) to TRBJ2-3; weak D call: TRBD2 (6 bases). Germline V gene lookup returns CDR1 LGHDT and CDR2 YNNKEL (reference sequence). Trimming stripped 0 bases from V and 11 bases from J, with 18 bases between. The CDR3 contains 15 residues. CDR3 DNA: TGTGCCAGCAGCCAAGATTCGACCGGGACTCGGGAGCAGTATTTT. Translated, it gives CASSQDSTGTREQYF.

This chain joins TRBV4-1 and TRBJ1-6, with D possibly TRBD1 on 6 matching bases. From germline, CDR1 is MGHRA and CDR2 YSYEKL. Between the trimmed V and J ends, which lost 2 bases and 14 bases, there was a span of 10 bases. The CDR3 is 12 amino acids. The CDR3 nucleotides read TGCGCCAGCAGCCAATCAGGGGTCACCCTCCACTTT. It codes for CASSQSGVTLHF.

The genes are TRBV27 and TRBJ1-2; 8 bases match TRBD1. Per the germline V gene, CDR1 is MNHEY and CDR2 is SMNVEV (reference sequence). J gave up 4 bases and V 4 bases, and 5 bases lay outside the gene matches. The CDR3 extends over 14 amino acids. CDR3 region: CASSSLGTGYGYTF. The CDR3 nucleotides are TGTGCCAGCAGTTCCCTCGGGACAGGCTATGGCTACACCTTC.

The CDR3 is CASSLGLVYEQYF. The CDR3 DNA follows: TGTGCCAGCAGTTTAGGCCTAGTCTACGAGCAGTACTTC. The chain joins TRBV27 to TRBJ2-7; the D is unclear. V was trimmed by 2 bases and J by 3 bases, leaving 8 bases between them. The CDR3 sequence is 13 residues long. Germline loops: CDR1 MNHEY, CDR2 SMNVEV (reference sequence).

CDR3 sequence reads: CASSQERRNYGYTF. In DNA form, the CDR3 reads TGTGCCAGCAGCCAAGAACGCAGAAACTATGGCTACACCTTC. The V call is TRBV4-2, the J call TRBJ1-2, with D unclear. This CDR3 comprises 14 residues. The V gene lost 0 bases and the J gene lost 2 bases, with 7 bases spanning the gap. Germline CDR1 reads LGHNA; CDR2 reads YNFKEQ.

V and J are TRBV5-6 and TRBJ1-1; D gene ambiguous. Germline CDR1 SGHDT, CDR2 YYEEEE. The CDR3 is 17 residues long. Trimming cost V 1 base and J 2 bases, with 18 bases left between them. The CDR3 protein is CASSLRYGGGFNTEAFF. The CDR3 DNA follows: TGTGCCAGCAGCTTGAGATACGGCGGCGGATTTAACACTGAAGCTTTCTTT.